A selection of T cell receptor beta chains follows, all from one sample in a study of cytomegalovirus exposure and HLA in healthy donors. Generated by immunoSEQ multiplex PCR, the TCRdb table keeps only in-frame clones and is missing some. The data hold 99,000 or so clones, with roughly 78% observed a single time. Sequencing was carried out using PBMCs. Source of these receptors: a woman between 35 and 50 years old in good health and CMV-seronegative. Each CDR3 is given with its conserved first and last residue. A D gene is named only where the DNA matches it firmly. Clone size, where shown, is once, few, many, or a class for clones that have expanded.

v_call,d_call,j_call,clone_size,cdr3_aa,cdr3_nt
TRBV29-1,.,TRBJ1-1,.,CSVYMNTEAFF,TGCAGCGTATACATGAACACTGAAGCTTTCTTT
TRBV15,.,TRBJ2-7,.,CATSSPTKGGPHEQYF,TGTGCCACCAGCAGTCCAACTAAGGGGGGGCCTCACGAGCAGTACTTC
TRBV6-5,.,TRBJ1-3,.,CASSYSGGSSGNTIYF,TGTGCCAGCAGTTACTCCGGGGGGTCCTCTGGAAACACCATATATTTT
TRBV7-9,TRBD2,TRBJ2-6,few,CASSLGEGVTGANVLTF,TGTGCCAGCAGCTTAGGGGAGGGAGTCACTGGGGCCAACGTCCTGACTTTC
TRBV10-3,.,TRBJ1-1,.,CAIRSDSTAFF,TGTGCCATCAGAAGTGACAGTACAGCTTTCTTT
TRBV28,.,TRBJ2-7,.,CAIGRLSYEQYF,TGTGCGATTGGTAGACTTTCCTACGAGCAGTACTTC
TRBV6-5,.,TRBJ1-5,.,CASSARTANQPQHF,TGTGCCAGCAGCGCCCGGACAGCTAATCAGCCCCAGCATTTT
TRBV7-6,.,TRBJ1-1,.,CASSLGALQKNWKAFF,TGTGCCAGCAGCTTAGGCGCTCTACAGAAAAACTGGAAAGCTTTCTTT
TRBV6-5,.,TRBJ2-2,.,CASREAYTGELFF,TGTGCCAGCAGGGAGGCTTACACCGGGGAGCTGTTTTTT
TRBV7-8,.,TRBJ1-6,.,CASSLAGRTGDSPLHF,TGTGCCAGCAGCTTAGCGGGTAGGACGGGGGATTCACCCCTCCACTTT
TRBV5-4,TRBD2,TRBJ2-3,.,CASSVLAGGGNTQYF,TGTGCCAGCAGCGTACTAGCGGGAGGAGGAAATACGCAGTATTTT
TRBV7-2,.,TRBJ2-2,few,CASSLWQGSTGELFF,TGTGCCAGCAGCTTATGGCAGGGTAGCACCGGGGAGCTGTTTTTT
TRBV5-6,.,TRBJ2-2,.,CASSYLGGPGVGELFF,TGTGCCAGCAGCTACCTCGGAGGTCCCGGGGTCGGGGAGCTGTTTTTT
TRBV13,TRBD2,TRBJ2-7,.,CASSLRGGSLWEQYF,TGTGCCAGCAGCTTAAGAGGCGGGAGTTTGTGGGAGCAGTACTTC
TRBV28,TRBD1,TRBJ2-5,.,CATRDRGNLQETQYF,TGTGCCACCCGGGACAGGGGGAACCTCCAAGAGACCCAGTACTTC
TRBV2,TRBD1,TRBJ1-4,.,CASGTGFEKLFF,TGTGCCAGCGGGACAGGCTTTGAAAAACTGTTTTTT
TRBV13,.,TRBJ2-1,.,CASSPRRANEQFF,TGTGCCAGCAGCCCCCGGAGGGCCAATGAGCAGTTCTTC
TRBV9,.,TRBJ2-7,.,CASSVGEYSTYEQYF,TGTGCCAGCAGCGTAGGGGAGTACTCAACCTACGAGCAGTACTTC
TRBV30,.,TRBJ1-1,.,CAWSTTILWTEAFF,TGTGCCTGGAGTACAACAATCCTTTGGACTGAAGCTTTCTTT
TRBV5-1,.,TRBJ1-5,.,CASSLNGIPNQPQHF,TGCGCCAGCAGCTTGAACGGGATCCCCAATCAGCCCCAGCATTTT
TRBV6-6,.,TRBJ2-7,.,CASSYSSVSEQYF,TGTGCCAGCAGTTACTCATCGGTATCCGAGCAGTACTTC
TRBV7-8,.,TRBJ1-4,.,CASSGLRSNEKLFF,TGTGCCAGCAGCGGGTTGAGGAGTAATGAAAAACTGTTTTTT
TRBV6-1,TRBD1,TRBJ2-2,.,CASGYTGAIGELFF,TGTGCCAGCGGCTACACAGGGGCAATCGGGGAGCTGTTTTTT
TRBV7-8,TRBD1,TRBJ2-7,.,CASHGTGTYEQYF,TGTGCCAGCCACGGGACAGGGACCTACGAGCAGTACTTC
TRBV2,.,TRBJ1-3,.,CASTTLGVSGNTIYF,TGTGCCAGCACTACCCTAGGGGTCTCTGGAAACACCATATATTTT
TRBV7-9,.,TRBJ1-3,.,CSSSLVTTGFGNTIYF,TGTTCCAGCAGCTTAGTGACAACAGGGTTCGGAAACACCATATATTTT
TRBV6-6,.,TRBJ1-2,.,CASSYTTGAYTF,TGTGCCAGCAGTTACACGACAGGAGCTTACACCTTC
TRBV7-7,TRBD2,TRBJ2-1,few,CASSQLGRGDYNEQFF,TGTGCTAGCAGCCAGTTGGGGCGGGGGGACTACAATGAGCAGTTCTTC
TRBV7-2,TRBD2,TRBJ2-7,.,CASSLALAGNYEQYF,TGTGCCAGCAGCTTAGCTCTAGCGGGAAACTACGAGCAGTACTTC
TRBV11-3,TRBD1,TRBJ2-5,few,CASSPGQGTIETQYF,TGTGCCAGCAGCCCCGGACAGGGAACCATCGAGACCCAGTACTTC
TRBV4-3,TRBD1,TRBJ1-2,.,CASSQEGPGGSLKGYGYTF,TGCGCCAGCAGCCAAGAGGGCCCAGGGGGCTCCCTCAAAGGCTATGGCTACACCTTC
TRBV7-3,.,TRBJ2-2,.,CASKARTNTGELFF,TGTGCCAGCAAGGCCAGGACTAACACCGGGGAGCTGTTTTTT
TRBV15,.,TRBJ1-1,.,CATSPRMGGAFF,TGTGCCACCAGCCCTCGAATGGGGGGAGCTTTCTTT
TRBV6-5,.,TRBJ1-1,once,CASRGVGGVAEAFF,TGTGCCAGCAGGGGCGTTGGGGGGGTCGCTGAAGCTTTCTTT
TRBV2,.,TRBJ2-7,few,CASSQDSGSYEQYF,TGTGCCAGCTCTCAGGATTCAGGGTCCTACGAGCAGTACTTC
TRBV28,.,TRBJ1-4,.,CASSFAGDEKLFF,TGTGCCAGCAGTTTTGCAGGGGATGAAAAACTGTTTTTT
TRBV27,.,TRBJ2-1,.,CASSFLVAGSYNEQFF,TGTGCCAGCAGTTTCTTAGTCGCCGGCTCCTACAATGAGCAGTTCTTC
TRBV5-4,TRBD2,TRBJ2-3,.,CASSPLGLEGDTQYF,TGTGCCAGCAGCCCCTTGGGACTAGAGGGAGATACGCAGTATTTT
TRBV10-3,TRBD1,TRBJ1-2,.,CAISTPTGGDYGYTF,TGTGCCATCAGTACTCCGACAGGGGGGGACTATGGCTACACCTTC
TRBV29-1,.,TRBJ2-2,.,CSVSQDLETGELFF,TGCAGCGTGTCCCAGGACTTGGAAACCGGGGAGCTGTTTTTT
TRBV5-8,TRBD1,TRBJ2-3,.,CASSSRAGGTDTQYF,TGTGCCAGCAGCTCGCGGGCAGGGGGAACAGATACGCAGTATTTT
TRBV7-8,.,TRBJ1-6,few,CASSLIGSIAHSPLHF,TGTGCCAGCAGCTTAATCGGTTCGATTGCCCATTCACCCCTCCACTTT
TRBV19,TRBD1,TRBJ2-3,.,CATSDRVITDTQYF,TGTGCCACCTCCGACAGGGTAATCACAGATACGCAGTATTTT
TRBV6-5,.,TRBJ1-4,.,CASSGQGREKLFF,TGTGCCAGCAGTGGGCAGGGGAGAGAAAAACTGTTTTTT
TRBV7-6,TRBD1,TRBJ2-6,.,CASSLRQGSGANVLTF,TGTGCCAGCAGCCTACGACAGGGCTCTGGGGCCAACGTCCTGACTTTC